This TCR beta chain appears in the sequencing data of a study of tumor and adjacent non-tumor tissue in lung cancer. As for the study in general: Each sample yielded approximately 4.2 million productive TCRbeta reads on average.

TCRbeta libraries were built with three rounds of nested PCR, modified from ARM-PCR. Using its own MiXCR run on the multiplex PCR reads, TCRdb lists one record per CDR3 protein. The data hold about 200,000 distinct CDR3 sequences, with around 71% observed a single time. This sample's RNA came from whole unsorted tissue. Germline CDR1 MNHEY, CDR2 SVGAGI. This CDR3 has 15 amino acids. General study points: Normal lung showed higher cumulative top 100 clone frequency than tumor. Shorter survival was associated with higher TCR diversity in tumors. Compared with tumor, normal lung showed significantly lower TCR diversity.

As concerns this clonotype: Antigen specificity is unknown. At one boundary the junction diverges from the germline segment, which might be a read error.

The sequence was collected from a man between 60 and 75 years old with non-small cell lung cancer. The V and J genes are TRBV6-5 and TRBJ2-1; 10 nucleotides match TRBD2. Material: lung tumor tissue. The CDR3 protein is CTSSLQAGGWGEQFF. The DNA for the CDR3 is TGTACCAGCAGTCTACAAGCGGGAGGGTGGGGTGAGCAGTTCTTC.